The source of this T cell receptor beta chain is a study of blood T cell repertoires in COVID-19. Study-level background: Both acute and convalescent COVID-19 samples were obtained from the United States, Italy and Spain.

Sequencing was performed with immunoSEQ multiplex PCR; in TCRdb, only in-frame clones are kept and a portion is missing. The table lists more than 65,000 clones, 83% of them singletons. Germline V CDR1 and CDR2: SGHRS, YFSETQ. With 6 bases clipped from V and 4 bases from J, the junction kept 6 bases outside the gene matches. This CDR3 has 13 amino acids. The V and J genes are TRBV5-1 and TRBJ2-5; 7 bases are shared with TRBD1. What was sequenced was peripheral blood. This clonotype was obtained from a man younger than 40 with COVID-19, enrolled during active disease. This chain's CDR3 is CASTSRQGETQYF. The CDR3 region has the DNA TGCGCCAGCACCTCCCGACAGGGAGAGACCCAGTACTTC.